This T cell receptor beta chain was sequenced in a study of regulatory T cells in long-lasting Graves disease. The V gene lost 5 bases and the J gene lost 9 bases, with 16 bases spanning the gap. The V gene's germline CDR1 is PRHDT and CDR2 FYEKMQ (reference sequence). CDR3 size: 14 residues. The time point was: persistent/refractory GD, antithyroid drugs over 5 years with positive TRAb. Isolated PBMC RNA provided the starting material for the TCR library. American Thyroid Association guidelines served as the basis for diagnosing Graves' disease. A volume of 7 to 9.5 milliliters of peripheral blood was collected in EDTA tubes. As regards this clonotype: The antigen is undetermined.

General observations from the study: Favored gene segments in persistent disease were TRBV28, TRBJ1-2 and TRBJ2-5. Compared with new cases, persistent Graves' patients showed reduced TCR diversity.

Investigators prepared the TCR beta libraries by applying iRepertoire HTBI primers and Arm-PCR of CDR3 regions. TCRdb re-derived calls from the multiplex PCR reads in MiXCR, one entry per CDR3 protein. The top ten clones hold 13% to 15% of a sample with 350,000 to 500,000 distinct CDR3 sequences, roughly a fifth of them seen once. The chain carries TRBV13 and TRBJ2-2; possible D gene TRBD2, 5 bases. The source of this sequence is a female donor with Graves disease. The sample in question was peripheral blood mononuclear cells (PBMCs), obtained when the disease was refractory, from a patient treated with antithyroid drugs. The CDR3 DNA is TGTGCCAGCAGCCCTGGACTTTCCTCGCGGGAGCTGTTTTTT. It codes for CASSPGLSSRELFF.